One and the same sample provided the 10 T cell receptor beta chains below, sequenced in a study of T cells in Graves' hyperthyroidism and ophthalmopathy. Authors of the study amplified TCR beta CDR3 regions from RNA transcripts. TCR CDR3 regions were first amplified by RT-PCR with HTBI primers. One entry per CDR3 protein results from TCRdb running MiXCR on the multiplex PCR reads. The sample carries 250,000 to 300,000 distinct CDR3 sequences, over 15% recorded once. Sequencing was done on a sample of blood. The receptors were sampled from a woman aged 55-69 years with Graves' ophthalmopathy.

This clonotype was picked up many times. The rearrangement uses TRBV6-1 and TRBJ1-2; unclear D gene. CDR3 size: 14 residues. V was trimmed by 5 bases and J by 2 bases, leaving 12 bases between them. CDR1 is MNHNS and CDR2 is SASEGT in the germline V gene. The CDR3 sequence: CASSRSLRNYGYTF. CDR3 DNA sequence: TGTGCCAGCAGTCGTTCACTGAGAAACTATGGCTACACCTTC.

A few counts support this clonotype. CDR3 nucleotide sequence: TGTGCCAGCAGCTCAGACTGGGGCAATCAGCCCCAGCATTTT. This sequence encodes CASSSDWGNQPQHF. This rearrangement joins TRBV7-2 to TRBJ1-5; unclear D gene. This CDR3 is 14 amino acids long. The V gene's germline CDR1 is SGHTA and CDR2 FQGNSA. V lost 4 bases, J lost 2 bases, and 9 bases lay in between.

This rearrangement joins TRBV10-3 to TRBJ2-3; a weak D match, TRBD1 (6 bases). Germline assignment: CDR1 ENHRY and CDR2 SYGVKD. Trimming removed 4 bases from V and 2 bases from J, with 10 bases in between. The CDR3 sequence is 14 residues long. The CDR3 nucleotides read TGTGCCATCAGTGGGACAGCGGACACAGATACGCAGTATTTT. Amino acids: CAISGTADTDTQYF.

There are a few counts of this clonotype. The chain employs TRBV7-9 and TRBJ1-2; 12 positions match TRBD1. CDR1 and CDR2 from the germline V gene are SEHNR and FQNEAQ (reference sequence). The CDR3 is 18 amino acids. The V segment lost 4 bases and the J segment 4 bases; nucleotides outside the gene matches: 13. CDR3 amino acids: CASSSVALGTGGGYGYTF. The CDR3 bases are TGTGCCAGCAGCTCGGTGGCCCTTGGGACAGGGGGCGGCTATGGCTACACCTTC.

This clonotype was counted many times. V is TRBV6-1 and J is TRBJ2-7; D is unclear. The CDR3 is made up of 11 amino acids. V shed 8 bases and J shed 3 bases, with 8 bases lying between them. The V gene's germline CDR1 is MNHNS and CDR2 SASEGT. CDR3 nucleotides: TGTGCCAGCTATTTGTTCTACGAGCAGTACTTC. Its protein is CASYLFYEQYF.

This clonotype was picked up many times. V and J are TRBV10-3 and TRBJ2-1; 8 nucleotides align to TRBD2. This CDR3 has 15 amino acids. Germline V gives CDR1 ENHRY, CDR2 SYGVKD. J gave up 5 bases and V 2 bases, and 5 bases lay outside the gene matches. The CDR3 spells CAISEGKRGNNEQFF. The CDR3 bases are TGTGCCATCAGTGAGGGAAAGCGGGGGAACAATGAGCAGTTCTTC.

This clonotype occurred many times. This chain connects TRBV28 to TRBJ1-2; D uncertain. V lost 3 bases and J 8 bases, leaving 7 bases between the germline ends. The CDR3 is 11 amino acids. Germline V gives CDR1 MDHEN, CDR2 SYDVKM. The CDR3 reads CASSLGWGYTF. In nucleotides, the CDR3 is TGTGCCAGCAGTTTGGGGTGGGGCTACACCTTC.

This clonotype has ten or more counts. The chain links TRBV2 to TRBJ2-1, with 10 bases matching TRBD2. The V and J ends lost 7 bases and 15 bases, in that order; junction bases with no gene match: 9. The CDR3 is made up of 12 amino acids. CDR1 and CDR2 (germline): SNHLY, FYNNEI. The CDR3 DNA is TGTGCCAGCATCAGTACAGCGGGGGGGTGGTTCTTC. Its translation: CASISTAGGWFF. Full variable domain (rest looked up from reference TRBV2 and TRBJ2-1): EPEVTQTPSHQVTQMGQEVILRCVPISNHLYFYWYRQILGQKVEFLVSFYNNEISEKSEIFDDQFSVERPDGSNFTLKIRSTKLEDSAMYFCASISTAGGWFFGPGTRLTVL.

This clonotype came up a few times. This chain connects TRBV7-9 to TRBJ2-5; D remains ambiguous. The germline CDR1 and CDR2 sequences are SEHNR and FQNEAQ (reference sequence). The germline V and J ends were trimmed by 4 bases and 2 bases, with 11 bases remaining between them. The CDR3 is 14 residues long. Written as DNA, the CDR3 is TGTGCCAGCAGCTCCTCGTGGTTACAAGAGACCCAGTACTTC. It codes for CASSSSWLQETQYF.

This chain connects TRBV7-2 to TRBJ2-1; 12 bases align to TRBD1. Germline V lookup: CDR1 SGHTA, CDR2 FQGNSA. Trimming cost V 5 bases and J 8 bases; bases outside gene matches: 10. The CDR3 runs 16 residues. DNA for the CDR3: TGTGCCAGCAGCGCAGGGGGGACAGGGGGCTTTTATGAGCAGTTCTTC. The encoded protein is CASSAGGTGGFYEQFF.